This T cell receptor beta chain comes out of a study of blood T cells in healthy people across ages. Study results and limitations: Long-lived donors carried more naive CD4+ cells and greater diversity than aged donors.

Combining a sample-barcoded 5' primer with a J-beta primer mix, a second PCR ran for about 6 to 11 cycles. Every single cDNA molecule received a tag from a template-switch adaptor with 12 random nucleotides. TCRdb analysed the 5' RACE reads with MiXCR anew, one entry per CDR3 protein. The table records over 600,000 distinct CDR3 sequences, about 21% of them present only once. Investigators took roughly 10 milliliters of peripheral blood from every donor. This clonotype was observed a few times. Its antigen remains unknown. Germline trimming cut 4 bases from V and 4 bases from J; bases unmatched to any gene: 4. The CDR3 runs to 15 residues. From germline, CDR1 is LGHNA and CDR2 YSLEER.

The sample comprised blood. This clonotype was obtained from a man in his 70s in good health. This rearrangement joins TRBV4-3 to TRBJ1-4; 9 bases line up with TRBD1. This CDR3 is CASSRGTGINEKLFF. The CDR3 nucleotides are TGCGCCAGCAGCCGCGGGACAGGGATTAATGAAAAACTGTTTTTT.